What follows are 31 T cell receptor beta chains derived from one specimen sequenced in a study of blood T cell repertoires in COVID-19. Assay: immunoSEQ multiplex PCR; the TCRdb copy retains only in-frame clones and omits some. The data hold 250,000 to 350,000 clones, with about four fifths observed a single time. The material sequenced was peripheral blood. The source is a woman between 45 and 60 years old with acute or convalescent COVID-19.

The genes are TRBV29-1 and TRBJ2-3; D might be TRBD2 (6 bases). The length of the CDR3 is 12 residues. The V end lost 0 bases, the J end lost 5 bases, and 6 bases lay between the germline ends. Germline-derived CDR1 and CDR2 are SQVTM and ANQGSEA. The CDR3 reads CSVEEGGDTQYF. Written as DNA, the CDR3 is TGCAGCGTTGAAGAGGGAGGAGATACGCAGTATTTT.

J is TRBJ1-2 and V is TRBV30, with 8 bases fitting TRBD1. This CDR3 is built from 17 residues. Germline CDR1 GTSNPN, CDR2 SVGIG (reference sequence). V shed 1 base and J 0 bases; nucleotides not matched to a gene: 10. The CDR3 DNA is TGTGCCTGGAGTGGATTAATGGGACAGGAAGCTAACTATGGCTACACCTTC. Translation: CAWSGLMGQEANYGYTF.

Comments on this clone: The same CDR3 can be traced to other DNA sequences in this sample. CDR3 in DNA: TGTGCCAGCAGCCCCACAGGGTCCTCCTACGAGCAGTACTTC. Its translation: CASSPTGSSYEQYF. The chain combines TRBV3-1 (or the pseudogene TRBV3-2) with TRBJ2-7; D is possibly TRBD1 (6 bases). The ends were cut back, 4 bases at V and 0 bases at J, with 10 bases in the middle. The CDR3 runs 14 residues. CDR1 is LGHDT and CDR2 is YNNKEL in the germline V gene (reference sequence).

The CDR3 loop reads CASSGDQAGTDTQYF. Here the CDR3 DNA reads TGCGCCAGCAGTGGAGACCAAGCGGGCACAGATACGCAGTATTTT. This chain uses TRBV10-1 with TRBJ2-3; perhaps TRBD2 as D (5 bases). The CDR3 loop spans 15 amino acids. V lost 4 bases, J lost 1 base, and 12 bases lay in between. Per the germline V gene, CDR1 is WNHNN and CDR2 is SYGVQD (reference sequence).

CDR3 nucleotide sequence: TGCAGCGGGACTAGCGGGACCGATGAGCAGTTCTTC. This sequence encodes CSGTSGTDEQFF. This chain uses TRBV29-1 with TRBJ2-1; 12 bases align to TRBD2. The junction had 3 bases not matched to a gene; V was cut back by 7 bases and J by 8 bases. Germline V CDR1 and CDR2: SQVTM, ANQGSEA. The CDR3 is 12 residues long.

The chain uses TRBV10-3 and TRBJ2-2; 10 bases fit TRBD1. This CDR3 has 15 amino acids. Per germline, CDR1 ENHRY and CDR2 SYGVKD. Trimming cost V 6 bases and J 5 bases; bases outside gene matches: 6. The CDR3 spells CAISPGQGLTGELFF. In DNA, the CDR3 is TGTGCCATCAGCCCGGGACAGGGGCTGACCGGGGAGCTGTTTTTT.

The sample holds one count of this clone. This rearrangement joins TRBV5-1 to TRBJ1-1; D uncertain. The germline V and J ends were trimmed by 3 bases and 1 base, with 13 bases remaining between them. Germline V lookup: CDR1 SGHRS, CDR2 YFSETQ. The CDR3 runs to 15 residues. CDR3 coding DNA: TGCGCCAGCAGCTCCGCGTGGGCCGGGAACACTGAAGCTTTCTTT. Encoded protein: CASSSAWAGNTEAFF. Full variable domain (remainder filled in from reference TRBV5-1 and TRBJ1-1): KAGVTQTPRYLIKTRGQQVTLSCSPISGHRSVSWYQQTPGQGLQFLFEYFSETQRNKGNFPGRFSGRQFSNSRSEMNVSTLELGDSALYLCASSSAWAGNTEAFFGQGTRLTVV.

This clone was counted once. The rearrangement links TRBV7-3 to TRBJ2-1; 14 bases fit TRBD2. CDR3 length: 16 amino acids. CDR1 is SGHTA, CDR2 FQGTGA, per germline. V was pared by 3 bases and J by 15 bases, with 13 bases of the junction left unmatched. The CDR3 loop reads CASSLTTSGRAARWFF. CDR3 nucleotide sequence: TGTGCCAGCAGCTTGACGACTAGCGGGAGGGCCGCCCGCTGGTTCTTC.

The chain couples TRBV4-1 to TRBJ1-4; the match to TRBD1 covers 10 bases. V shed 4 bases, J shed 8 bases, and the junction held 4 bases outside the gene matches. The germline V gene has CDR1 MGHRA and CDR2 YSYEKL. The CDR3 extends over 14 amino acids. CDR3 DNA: TGCGCCAGCAGCCGACAGGACAGGGGGGAAAAACTGTTTTTT. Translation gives CASSRQDRGEKLFF.

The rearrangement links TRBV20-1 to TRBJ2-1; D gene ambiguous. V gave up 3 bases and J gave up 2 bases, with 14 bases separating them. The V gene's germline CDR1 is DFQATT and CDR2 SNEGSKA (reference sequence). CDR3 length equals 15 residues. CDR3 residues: CSASATLGPYNEQFF. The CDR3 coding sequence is TGCAGTGCTAGTGCCACACTTGGGCCCTACAATGAGCAGTTCTTC.

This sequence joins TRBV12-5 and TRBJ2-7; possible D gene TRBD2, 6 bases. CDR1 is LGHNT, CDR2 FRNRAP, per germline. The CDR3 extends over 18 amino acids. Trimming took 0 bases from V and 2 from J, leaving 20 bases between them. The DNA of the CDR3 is TGTGCTAGTGGTTTGGTAAAGAATGGGAGGCGGGCACCCTACGAGCAGTACTTC. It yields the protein CASGLVKNGRRAPYEQYF.

For the CDR3, the DNA is TGTGCCACCACGGACATCATGAACACTGAAGCTTTCTTT. This sequence encodes CATTDIMNTEAFF. V usage is TRBV15 and J usage is TRBJ1-1; TRBD1 is a possible D gene (5 bases). The V end lost 7 bases, the J end lost 0 bases, and 9 bases lay between the germline ends. The length of the CDR3 is 13 residues. CDR1 and CDR2 from the germline V gene are LNHNV and YYDKDF (reference sequence).

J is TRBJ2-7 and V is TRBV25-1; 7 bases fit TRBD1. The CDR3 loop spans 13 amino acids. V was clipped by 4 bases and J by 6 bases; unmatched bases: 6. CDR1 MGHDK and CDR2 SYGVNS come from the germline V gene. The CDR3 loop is CASSASTGSEQYV. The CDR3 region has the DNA TGTGCCAGCAGTGCTTCGACAGGGTCCGAGCAGTACGTC.

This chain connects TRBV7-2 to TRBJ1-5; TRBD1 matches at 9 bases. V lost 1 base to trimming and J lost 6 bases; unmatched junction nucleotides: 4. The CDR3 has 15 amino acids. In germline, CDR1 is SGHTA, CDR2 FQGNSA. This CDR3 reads CASSLEGTGFQPQHF. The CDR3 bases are TGTGCCAGCAGCTTAGAGGGGACAGGGTTTCAGCCCCAGCATTTT.

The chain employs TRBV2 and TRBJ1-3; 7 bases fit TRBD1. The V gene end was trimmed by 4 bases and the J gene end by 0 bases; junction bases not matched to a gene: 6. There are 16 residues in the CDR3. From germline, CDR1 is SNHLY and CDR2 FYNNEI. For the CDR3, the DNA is TGTGCCAGCAGTGTGGGACAGTCACGCTCTGGAAACACCATATATTTT. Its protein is CASSVGQSRSGNTIYF.

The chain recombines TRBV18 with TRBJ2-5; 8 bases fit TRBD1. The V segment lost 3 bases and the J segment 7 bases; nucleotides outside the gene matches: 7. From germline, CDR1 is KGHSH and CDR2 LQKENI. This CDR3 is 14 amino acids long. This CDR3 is CASSPLGQGGTQYF. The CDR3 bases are TGTGCCAGCTCACCCCTAGGACAGGGCGGGACCCAGTACTTC.

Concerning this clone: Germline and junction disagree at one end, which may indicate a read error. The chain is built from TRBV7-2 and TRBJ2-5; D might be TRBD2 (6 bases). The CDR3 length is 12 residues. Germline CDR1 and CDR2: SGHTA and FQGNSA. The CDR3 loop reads CASSLASPAQYF. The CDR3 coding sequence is TGTGCCAGCAGCCTAGCGTCTCCCGCCCAGTACTTC.

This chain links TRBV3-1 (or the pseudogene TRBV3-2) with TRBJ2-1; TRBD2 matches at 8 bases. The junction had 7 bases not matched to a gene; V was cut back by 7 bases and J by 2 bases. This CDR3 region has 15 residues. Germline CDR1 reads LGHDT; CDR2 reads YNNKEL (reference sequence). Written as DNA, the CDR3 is TGTGCCAGCAACCTTGGCGGGGGGCCCTACAATGAGCAGTTCTTC. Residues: CASNLGGGPYNEQFF.

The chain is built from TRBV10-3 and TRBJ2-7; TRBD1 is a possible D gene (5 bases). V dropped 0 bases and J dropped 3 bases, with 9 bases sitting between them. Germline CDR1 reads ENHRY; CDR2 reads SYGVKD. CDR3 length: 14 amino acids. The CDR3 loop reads CAISESRQGYEQYF. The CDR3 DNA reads TGTGCCATCAGTGAGTCAAGGCAGGGCTACGAGCAGTACTTC.

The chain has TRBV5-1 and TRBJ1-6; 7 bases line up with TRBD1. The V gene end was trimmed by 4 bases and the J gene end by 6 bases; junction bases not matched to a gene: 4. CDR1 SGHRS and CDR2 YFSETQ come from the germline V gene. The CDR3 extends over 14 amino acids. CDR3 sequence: CASSPGTANSPLHF. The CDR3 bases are TGCGCCAGCAGCCCGGGGACAGCTAATTCACCCCTCCACTTT.

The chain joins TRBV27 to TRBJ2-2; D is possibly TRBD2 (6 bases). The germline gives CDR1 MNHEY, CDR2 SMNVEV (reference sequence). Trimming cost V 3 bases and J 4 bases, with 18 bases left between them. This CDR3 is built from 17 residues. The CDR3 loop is CASSFEGRGFGTGELFF. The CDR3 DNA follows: TGTGCCAGCAGTTTTGAAGGGCGGGGATTCGGCACCGGGGAGCTGTTTTTT.

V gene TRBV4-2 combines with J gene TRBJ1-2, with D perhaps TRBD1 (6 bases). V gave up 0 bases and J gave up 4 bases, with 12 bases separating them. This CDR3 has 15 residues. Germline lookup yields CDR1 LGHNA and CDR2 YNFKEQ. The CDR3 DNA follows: TGTGCCAGCAGCCAAGATGAAGGCAGGGGCTATGGCTACACCTTC. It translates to CASSQDEGRGYGYTF.

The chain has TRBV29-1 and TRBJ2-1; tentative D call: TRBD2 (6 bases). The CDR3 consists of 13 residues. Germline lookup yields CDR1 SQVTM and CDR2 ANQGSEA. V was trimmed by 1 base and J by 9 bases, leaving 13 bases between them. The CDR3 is CSVEGALAAEQFF. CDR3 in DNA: TGCAGCGTTGAAGGGGCGTTAGCGGCTGAGCAGTTCTTC.

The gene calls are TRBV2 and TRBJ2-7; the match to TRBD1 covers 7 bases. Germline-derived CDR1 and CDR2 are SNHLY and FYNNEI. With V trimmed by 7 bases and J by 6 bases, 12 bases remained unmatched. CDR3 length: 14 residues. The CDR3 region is CASIKAGTDSEQYV. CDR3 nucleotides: TGTGCCAGCATCAAAGCCGGGACAGACTCCGAGCAGTACGTC.

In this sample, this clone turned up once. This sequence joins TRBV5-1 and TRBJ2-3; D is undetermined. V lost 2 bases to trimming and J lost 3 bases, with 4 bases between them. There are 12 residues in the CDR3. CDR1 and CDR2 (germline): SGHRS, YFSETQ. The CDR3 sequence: CASSFQTDTQYF. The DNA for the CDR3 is TGCGCCAGCAGCTTCCAAACAGATACGCAGTATTTT.

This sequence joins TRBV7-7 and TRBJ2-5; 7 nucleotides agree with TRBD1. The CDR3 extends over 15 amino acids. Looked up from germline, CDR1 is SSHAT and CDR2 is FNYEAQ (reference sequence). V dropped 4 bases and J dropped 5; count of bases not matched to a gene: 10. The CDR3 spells CASSSPTGLGETQYF. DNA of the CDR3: TGTGCCAGCAGCTCGCCGACAGGGCTGGGCGAGACCCAGTACTTC.

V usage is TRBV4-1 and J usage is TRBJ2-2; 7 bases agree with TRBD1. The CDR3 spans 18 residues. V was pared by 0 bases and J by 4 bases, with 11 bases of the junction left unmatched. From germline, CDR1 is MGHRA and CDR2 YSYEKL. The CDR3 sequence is CASSQEGMLGTVTGELFF. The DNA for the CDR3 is TGCGCCAGCAGCCAAGAAGGAATGTTGGGGACAGTCACCGGGGAGCTGTTTTTT.

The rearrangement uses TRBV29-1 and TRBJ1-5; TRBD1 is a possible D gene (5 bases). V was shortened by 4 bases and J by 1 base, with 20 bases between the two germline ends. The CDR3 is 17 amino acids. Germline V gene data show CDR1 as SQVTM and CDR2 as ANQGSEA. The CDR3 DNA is TGCAGCGTTGCGATTGGGGAGGGCCCAGGGAGCAATCAGCCCCAGCATTTT. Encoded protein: CSVAIGEGPGSNQPQHF. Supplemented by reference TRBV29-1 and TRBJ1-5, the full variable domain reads SAVISQKPSRDICQRGTSLTIQCQVDSQVTMMFWYRQQPGQSLTLIATANQGSEATYESGFVIDKFPISRPNLTFSTLTVSNMSPEDSSIYLCSVAIGEGPGSNQPQHFGDGTRLSIL.

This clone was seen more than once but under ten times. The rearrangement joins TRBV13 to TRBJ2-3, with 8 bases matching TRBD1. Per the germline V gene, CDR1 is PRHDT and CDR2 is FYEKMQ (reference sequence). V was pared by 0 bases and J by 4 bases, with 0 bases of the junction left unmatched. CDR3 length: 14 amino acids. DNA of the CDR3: TGTGCCAGCAGCTTAGGACAGGGGGCAGATACGCAGTATTTT. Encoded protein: CASSLGQGADTQYF.

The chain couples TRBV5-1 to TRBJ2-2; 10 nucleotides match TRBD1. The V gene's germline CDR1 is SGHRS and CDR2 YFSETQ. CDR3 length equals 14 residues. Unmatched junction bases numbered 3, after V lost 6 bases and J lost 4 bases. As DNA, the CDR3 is TGCGCCAGCAACCGGGACAGGGGCACCGGGGAGCTGTTTTTT. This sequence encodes CASNRDRGTGELFF.

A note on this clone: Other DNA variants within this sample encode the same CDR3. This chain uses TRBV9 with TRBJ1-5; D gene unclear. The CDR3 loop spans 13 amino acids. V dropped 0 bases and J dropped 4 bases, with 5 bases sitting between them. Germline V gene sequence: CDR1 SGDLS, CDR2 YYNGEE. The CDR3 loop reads CASSVGPNQPQHF. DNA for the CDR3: TGTGCCAGCAGCGTAGGTCCGAATCAGCCCCAGCATTTT.